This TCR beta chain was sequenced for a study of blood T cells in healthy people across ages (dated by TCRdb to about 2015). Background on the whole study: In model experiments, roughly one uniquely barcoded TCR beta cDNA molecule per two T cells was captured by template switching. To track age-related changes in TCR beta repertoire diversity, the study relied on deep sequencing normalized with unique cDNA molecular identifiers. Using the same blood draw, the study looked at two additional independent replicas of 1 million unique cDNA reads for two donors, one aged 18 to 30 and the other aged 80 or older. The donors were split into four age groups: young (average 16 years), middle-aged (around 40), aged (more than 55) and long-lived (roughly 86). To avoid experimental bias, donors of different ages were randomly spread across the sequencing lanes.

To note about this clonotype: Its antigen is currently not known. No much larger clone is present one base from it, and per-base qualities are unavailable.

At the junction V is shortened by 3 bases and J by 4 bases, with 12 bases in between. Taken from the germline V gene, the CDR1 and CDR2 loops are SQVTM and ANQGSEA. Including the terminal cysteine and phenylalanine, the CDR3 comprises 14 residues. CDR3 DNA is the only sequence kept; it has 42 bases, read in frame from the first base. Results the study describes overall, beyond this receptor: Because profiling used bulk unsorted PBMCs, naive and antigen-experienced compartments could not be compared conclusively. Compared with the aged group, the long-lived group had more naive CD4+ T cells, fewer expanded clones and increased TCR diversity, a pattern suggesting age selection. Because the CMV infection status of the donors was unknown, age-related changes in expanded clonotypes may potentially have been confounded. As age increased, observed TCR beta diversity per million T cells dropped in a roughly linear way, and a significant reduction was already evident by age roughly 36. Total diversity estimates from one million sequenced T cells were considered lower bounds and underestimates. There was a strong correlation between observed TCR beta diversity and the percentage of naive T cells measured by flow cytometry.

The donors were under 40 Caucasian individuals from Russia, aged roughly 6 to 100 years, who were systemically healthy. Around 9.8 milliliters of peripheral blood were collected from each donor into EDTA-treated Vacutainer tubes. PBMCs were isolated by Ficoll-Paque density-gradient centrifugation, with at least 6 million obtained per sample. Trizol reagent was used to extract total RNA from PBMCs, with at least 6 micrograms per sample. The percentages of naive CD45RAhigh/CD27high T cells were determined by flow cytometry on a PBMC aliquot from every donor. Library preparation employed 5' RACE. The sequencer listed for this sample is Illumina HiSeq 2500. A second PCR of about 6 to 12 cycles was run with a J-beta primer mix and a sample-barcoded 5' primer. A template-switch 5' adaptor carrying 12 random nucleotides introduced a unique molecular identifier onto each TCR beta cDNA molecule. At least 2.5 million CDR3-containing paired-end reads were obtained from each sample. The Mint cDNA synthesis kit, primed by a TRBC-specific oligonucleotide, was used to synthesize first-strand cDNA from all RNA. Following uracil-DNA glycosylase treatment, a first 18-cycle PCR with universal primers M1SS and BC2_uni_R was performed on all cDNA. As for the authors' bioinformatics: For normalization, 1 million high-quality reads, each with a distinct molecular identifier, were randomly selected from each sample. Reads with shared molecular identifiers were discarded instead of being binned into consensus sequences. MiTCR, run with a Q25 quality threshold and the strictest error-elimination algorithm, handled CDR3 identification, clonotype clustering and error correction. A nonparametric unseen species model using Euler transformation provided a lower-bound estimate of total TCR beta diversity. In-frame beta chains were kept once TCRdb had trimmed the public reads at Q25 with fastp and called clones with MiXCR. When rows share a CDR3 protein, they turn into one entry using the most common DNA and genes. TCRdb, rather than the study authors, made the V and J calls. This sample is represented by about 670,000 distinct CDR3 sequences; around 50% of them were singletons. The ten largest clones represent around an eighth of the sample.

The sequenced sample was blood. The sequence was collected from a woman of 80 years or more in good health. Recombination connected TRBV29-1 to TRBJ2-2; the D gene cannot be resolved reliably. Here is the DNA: TGCAGCGTTGACTGGGCGCGAGGCACCGGGGAGCTGTTTTTT. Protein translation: CSVDWARGTGELFF.